Listed below are T cell receptor beta chains from one sample, sequenced in a study of blood T cell repertoires in COVID-19. Sequenced by immunoSEQ multiplex PCR; TCRdb stores in-frame clones only, minus some. The sample carries about 200,000 clones, roughly 90% recorded once. Sequenced: peripheral blood. The receptor source for this set is a man in his late teens or twenties with active or convalescent COVID-19. Both conserved end residues are part of each CDR3. D genes are given only for firm matches. Expanded clones are given a class, and other clones once, few, many or no size at all.

TRBD2	TRBV7-9	-	TRBJ2-7	CASSPPLGTSGLSYEQYF	TGTGCCAGCAGCCCTCCATTAGGGACTAGCGGGCTTTCCTACGAGCAGTACTTC
TRBD2	TRBV7-7	-	TRBJ2-5	CASSLVGSGGETQYF	TGTGCCAGCAGCTTAGTCGGTAGCGGGGGAGAGACCCAGTACTTC
TRBD2	TRBV3-1/TRBV3-2	-	TRBJ2-3	CASSQEIAGRTGTDTQYF	TGTGCCAGCAGCCAAGAAATAGCGGGAAGGACCGGCACAGATACGCAGTATTTT
TRBD1	TRBV11-2	-	TRBJ2-3	CASSWDRSTDTQYF	TGTGCCAGCAGCTGGGACAGAAGCACAGATACGCAGTATTTT
TRBD2	TRBV6-5	few	TRBJ2-3	CASKQRGRSTDTQYF	TGTGCCAGCAAACAGCGGGGGAGGAGCACAGATACGCAGTATTTT
TRBD1	TRBV28	-	TRBJ1-4	CASSLPVQGGSLFDATNEKLFF	TGTGCCAGCAGTTTACCGGTTCAGGGGGGCAGTCTTTTTGACGCAACTAATGAAAAACTGTTTTTT
-	TRBV9	-	TRBJ1-4	CASSALASHGNNEKLFF	TGTGCCAGCAGCGCCCTTGCGTCCCACGGTAATAATGAAAAACTGTTTTTT
-	TRBV6-5	-	TRBJ2-3	CASSRQPGDTQYF	TGTGCCAGCAGTCGCCAACCGGGGGATACGCAGTATTTT
-	TRBV11-2	-	TRBJ2-2	CASSLEGQHPGELFF	TGTGCCAGCAGCTTAGAGGGGCAGCACCCCGGGGAGCTGTTTTTT
-	TRBV18	-	TRBJ1-4	CASSPGQTNEKLFF	TGTGCCAGCTCACCCGGACAGACTAATGAAAAACTGTTTTTT
-	TRBV13	-	TRBJ2-7	CASSLSRVSGYEQYF	TGTGCCAGCAGCTTAAGCCGGGTTTCGGGCTACGAGCAGTACTTC
-	TRBV12-1	once	TRBJ1-2	CASSFQRTLFYGYTF	TGTGCCAGCAGCTTCCAACGGACACTCTTCTATGGCTACACCTTC
TRBD2	TRBV6-5	-	TRBJ2-7	CASSYGGTSNEQYF	TGTGCCAGCAGTTACGGGGGGACTAGCAACGAGCAGTACTTC
-	TRBV27	-	TRBJ2-5	CASSPRQARWETQYF	TGTGCCAGCAGTCCCAGACAGGCCAGGTGGGAGACCCAGTACTTC
TRBD1	TRBV12-5	-	TRBJ2-3	CASGTGTDSTDTQYF	TGTGCTAGTGGAACTGGGACAGATAGCACAGATACGCAGTATTTT
TRBD2	TRBV6-4	-	TRBJ2-1	CASSEGTSGRVEQFF	TGTGCCAGCAGTGAAGGGACTAGCGGGAGAGTTGAGCAGTTCTTC
TRBD1	TRBV13	-	TRBJ1-1	CASSQTGTGNTEAFF	TGTGCCAGCAGCCAAACCGGGACAGGGAACACTGAAGCTTTCTTT
-	TRBV30	few	TRBJ1-6	CAWRANYNSPLHF	TGTGCCTGGAGGGCCAACTATAATTCACCCCTCCACTTT
TRBD1	TRBV5-6	-	TRBJ1-1	CASSPPGGAEMNTEAFF	TGTGCCAGCAGCCCACCAGGGGGCGCGGAAATGAACACTGAAGCTTTCTTT
-	TRBV27	-	TRBJ2-7	CASSGPRGAYEQYF	TGTGCCAGCAGTGGGCCCAGGGGAGCCTACGAGCAGTACTTC
-	TRBV19	-	TRBJ2-2	CASSWAQGELFF	TGTGCCAGTAGTTGGGCGCAGGGCGAGCTGTTTTTT
-	TRBV5-1	-	TRBJ2-7	CASSYHQGSYEQYF	TGCGCCAGCAGCTACCATCAGGGATCCTACGAGCAGTACTTC
TRBD1	TRBV7-6	-	TRBJ2-6	CASSQTGGSGANVLTF	TGTGCCAGCAGCCAAACAGGGGGCTCTGGGGCCAACGTCCTGACTTTC
-	TRBV7-9	-	TRBJ1-6	CASSLVAGSYSPLHF	TGTGCCAGCAGCTTAGTTGCAGGGTCTTATTCACCCCTCCACTTT
TRBD1	TRBV13	-	TRBJ1-4	CASSLSRGREEKLFF	TGTGCCAGCAGCTTATCCAGGGGGCGGGAGGAAAAACTGTTTTTT
TRBD1	TRBV9	-	TRBJ2-2	CASRTTGGGELFF	TGTGCCAGCAGAACCACAGGGGGCGGGGAGCTGTTTTTT
TRBD1	TRBV5-1	-	TRBJ1-2	CASSLSQGALYGYTF	TGCGCCAGCAGCCTGTCCCAGGGGGCCCTCTATGGCTACACCTTC
TRBD2	TRBV15	-	TRBJ2-1	CATSREQAGGPFRHNEQFF	TGTGCCACCAGCAGAGAACAAGCGGGAGGGCCTTTTAGGCACAATGAGCAGTTCTTC
TRBD2	TRBV11-2	-	TRBJ2-3	CASSLVLAGGDSVDTQYF	TGTGCCAGCAGCTTAGTCTTAGCGGGGGGGGATTCAGTAGATACGCAGTATTTT
TRBD1	TRBV5-8	-	TRBJ2-1	CASSIGTGGDNYNEQFF	TGTGCCAGCAGCATAGGGACAGGGGGCGATAACTACAATGAGCAGTTCTTC
-	TRBV24-1	-	TRBJ2-3	CATSDPRTSNTQYF	TGTGCCACCAGTGATCCCCGGACATCTAATACGCAGTATTTT
-	TRBV10-3	-	TRBJ2-1	CAISESGASREFGNEQFF	TGTGCCATCAGTGAGTCGGGGGCTTCGCGGGAGTTCGGGAATGAGCAGTTCTTC
-	TRBV19	-	TRBJ1-5	CASSTPPRLVPDQPQHF	TGTGCCAGTAGTACCCCCCCACGACTTGTTCCGGATCAGCCCCAGCATTTT
-	TRBV12-3/TRBV12-4	-	TRBJ2-2	CASSFTSFGELFF	TGTGCCAGCAGTTTTACTAGCTTCGGGGAGCTGTTTTTT
TRBD2	TRBV7-6	-	TRBJ2-1	CASSLVGGRDEQFF	TGTGCCAGCAGCTTAGTAGGAGGGAGGGATGAGCAGTTCTTC
-	TRBV30	-	TRBJ1-1	CAWTDTNTEAFF	TGTGCCTGGACAGATACCAACACTGAAGCTTTCTTT
TRBD1	TRBV4-2	-	TRBJ1-6	CASSQRQGGNSPLHF	TGTGCCAGCAGCCAAAGGCAGGGGGGAAATTCACCCCTCCACTTT
-	TRBV5-1	-	TRBJ1-1	CASSNGGGLGTEAFF	TGCGCCAGCAGCAATGGGGGAGGGTTGGGCACTGAAGCTTTCTTT
TRBD1	TRBV2	-	TRBJ1-5	CASSGDRYDQPQHF	TGTGCCAGCAGCGGGGACAGGTACGATCAGCCCCAGCATTTT
-	TRBV11-3	-	TRBJ2-1	CASSLVSGTYNEQFF	TGTGCCAGCAGCTTAGTTTCTGGCACCTACAATGAGCAGTTCTTC